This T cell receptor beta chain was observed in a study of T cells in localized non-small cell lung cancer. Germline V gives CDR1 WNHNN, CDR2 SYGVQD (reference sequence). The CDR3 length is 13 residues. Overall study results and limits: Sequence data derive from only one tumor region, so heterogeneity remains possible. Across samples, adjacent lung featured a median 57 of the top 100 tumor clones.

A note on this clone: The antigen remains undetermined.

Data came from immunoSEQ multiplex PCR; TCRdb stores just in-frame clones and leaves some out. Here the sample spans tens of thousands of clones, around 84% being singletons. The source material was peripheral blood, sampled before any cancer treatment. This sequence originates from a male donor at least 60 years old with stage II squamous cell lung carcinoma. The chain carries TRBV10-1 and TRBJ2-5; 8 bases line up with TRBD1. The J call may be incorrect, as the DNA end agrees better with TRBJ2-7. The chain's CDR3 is CANQGASPNEQYF. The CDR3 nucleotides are TGCGCCAACCAGGGGGCTAGCCCCAACGAGCAGTACTTC.